The 12 T cell receptor beta chains in this list originate from one sample, sequenced in a study of neoadjuvant anti-PD-1 for oral cavity cancer. Assay used: immunoSEQ multiplex PCR; TCRdb lists only in-frame clones, some missing. The sample has 11,000 to 15,000 clones; roughly 68% are singletons. Sequenced here: PBMCs, sampled before nivolumab (anti-PD-1) treatment. These receptors all come from a person aged 35-79 years with oral cavity squamous cell carcinoma.

The chain combines TRBV2 with TRBJ1-2; tentative D call: TRBD1 (5 bases). The V end lost 4 bases, the J end lost 2 bases, and 8 bases lay between the germline ends. The CDR3 totals 13 residues. Germline V CDR1 and CDR2: SNHLY, FYNNEI. This CDR3 reads CASSVGGNYGYTF. The DNA for the CDR3 is TGTGCCAGCAGTGTTGGGGGAAACTATGGCTACACCTTC.

The rearrangement uses TRBV6-5 and TRBJ1-1; D is possibly TRBD1 (6 bases). From germline, CDR1 is MNHEY and CDR2 SVGAGI. This CDR3 region has 12 residues. Between the trimmed V and J ends, which lost 9 bases and 3 bases, there was a span of 11 bases. The CDR3 is CASTGLYTEAFF. The CDR3 DNA sequence: TGTGCCAGTACAGGGTTGTACACTGAAGCTTTCTTT.

The genes are TRBV6-5 and TRBJ1-2; D is undetermined. Germline lookup yields CDR1 MNHEY and CDR2 SVGAGI. There are 13 residues in the CDR3. V was cut by 2 bases and J by 0 bases, with 4 bases left in between. The CDR3 is CASSYLANYGYTF. The CDR3 DNA sequence: TGTGCCAGCAGTTACCTGGCTAACTATGGCTACACCTTC.

The V call is TRBV30, the J call TRBJ1-1; no definite D call. CDR1 is GTSNPN and CDR2 is SVGIG in the germline V gene (reference sequence). V lost 3 bases and J 6 bases, leaving 17 bases between the germline ends. The CDR3 loop spans 14 amino acids. CDR3 loop: CAWRIGPGRPEAFF. CDR3 nucleotide sequence: TGTGCCTGGAGGATCGGACCAGGCCGCCCTGAAGCTTTCTTT.

In its sample, this clone was seen a few times. The rearrangement links TRBV5-8 to TRBJ1-5; D gene ambiguous. This CDR3 spans 15 amino acids. The V gene's germline CDR1 is SGHTS and CDR2 YDEGEE. Trimming shortened V by 1 base and J by 5 bases, and 13 bases separated the two germline ends. The CDR3 DNA follows: TGTGCCAGCAGCTTGACGGGCGGGCGCGATCAGCCCCAGCATTTT. This codes for CASSLTGGRDQPQHF. The variable domain in full, completed from reference TRBV5-8 and TRBJ1-5, reads EAGVTQSPTHLIKTRGQQATLRCSPISGHTSVYWYQQALGLGLQFLLWYDEGEERNRGNFPPRFSGRQFPNYSSELNVNALELEDSALYLCASSLTGGRDQPQHFGDGTRLSIL.

The chain recombines TRBV6-1 with TRBJ1-2; the D is unclear. Per the germline V gene, CDR1 is MNHNS and CDR2 is SASEGT. With 4 bases removed from V and 5 bases from J, the gap between germline ends came to 8 bases. This CDR3 is 12 amino acids long. CDR3 protein: CASSGEYYGYTF. CDR3 coding DNA: TGTGCCAGCAGTGGCGAGTATTATGGCTACACCTTC.

The rearrangement joins TRBV2 to TRBJ1-2; no firm D call. V was clipped by 0 bases and J by 8 bases, with 7 bases between them. Germline loops: CDR1 SNHLY, CDR2 FYNNEI. The CDR3 runs 12 residues. The CDR3: CASSEAVGGYTF. For the CDR3, the DNA is TGTGCCAGCAGTGAAGCGGTCGGAGGCTACACCTTC. The full variable domain, with the rest looked up from reference TRBV2 and TRBJ1-2, is EPEVTQTPSHQVTQMGQEVILRCVPISNHLYFYWYRQILGQKVEFLVSFYNNEISEKSEIFDDQFSVERPDGSNFTLKIRSTKLEDSAMYFCASSEAVGGYTFGSGTRLTVV.

The chain joins TRBV6-1 to TRBJ2-1; TRBD2 matches 9 bases. The CDR3 has 15 residues. CDR1 and CDR2 from the germline V gene are MNHNS and SASEGT. Losses at the gene ends were 4 bases for V and 4 bases for J; bases not matched to a gene: 5. The CDR3 here is CASSASGGLYNEQFF. DNA for the CDR3: TGTGCCAGCAGTGCGAGCGGGGGGCTATACAATGAGCAGTTCTTC.

The CDR3 protein is CASSLGQGGGAFF. CDR3 coding DNA: TGTGCCAGCAGCTTAGGACAGGGTGGGGGTGCTTTCTTT. This chain joins TRBV7-9 and TRBJ1-1, with TRBD1 matching over 7 bases. The junction had 7 bases not matched to a gene; V was cut back by 1 base and J by 11 bases. The CDR3 has 13 residues. CDR1 and CDR2 (germline): SEHNR, FQNEAQ (reference sequence).

The chain carries TRBV30 and TRBJ2-3, with D unresolved. The length of the CDR3 is 13 residues. With 3 bases removed from V and 0 bases from J, the gap between germline ends came to 7 bases. The germline V gene has CDR1 GTSNPN and CDR2 SVGIG (reference sequence). CDR3 residues: CAWRVASTDTQYF. CDR3 nucleotides: TGTGCCTGGAGAGTAGCTAGCACAGATACGCAGTATTTT.

The V and J genes are TRBV19 and TRBJ2-2; D is possibly TRBD1 (8 bases). This CDR3 contains 16 residues. Germline CDR1 LNHDA, CDR2 SQIVND (reference sequence). V shed 6 bases and J shed 2 bases, with 16 bases lying between them. The CDR3 bases are TGTGCCAGTAGCAAAAACAGGGGGGGTAACACCGGGGAGCTGTTTTTT. As protein: CASSKNRGGNTGELFF.

The chain links TRBV19 to TRBJ1-5; D is possibly TRBD1 (5 bases). CDR1 and CDR2 (germline): LNHDA, SQIVND (reference sequence). The CDR3 runs 13 residues. V lost 3 bases and J 10 bases, leaving 13 bases between the germline ends. The CDR3 nucleotides read TGTGCCAGTAGTATTAAGGGTGGGGGACCCCAGCATTTT. This codes for CASSIKGGGPQHF.